These 31 T cell receptor beta chains were sequenced from one sample in a study of beta chain features in type 1 diabetes. Antigens of these TCRs are unknown. As every portion of the isolated RNA was reverse transcribed, the sequencing read expressed TCRB transcripts. The assay was immunoSEQ multiplex PCR, and TCRdb's table has in-frame clones only and misses some. Among roughly 730,000 clones listed, 13% were seen once. Study-level findings and limits: A moderate, significant TCRB CDR3 shortening appeared in type 1 diabetes across four CD4+ subsets.

Specimen: naive CD4+ T cells from blood. The source is a man in his late teens or twenties with type 1 diabetes.

The CDR3, as DNA: TGTGCCAGTAAGCGTGCGCCCGGGGAGCTGTTTTTT. Translated, it gives CASKRAPGELFF. The rearrangement links TRBV19 to TRBJ2-2; D unclear. Looked up from germline, CDR1 is LNHDA and CDR2 is SQIVND (reference sequence). V was cut by 7 bases and J by 6 bases, with 9 bases left in between. CDR3 size: 12 residues. The variable domain in full, with the rest retrieved from reference TRBV19 and TRBJ2-2, is DGGITQSPKYLFRKEGQNVTLSCEQNLNHDAMYWYRQDPGQGLRLIYYSQIVNDFQKGDIAEGYSVSREKKESFPLTVTSAQKNPTAFYLCASKRAPGELFFGEGSRLTVL.

This clone was recorded a few times. The final CDR3 position lacks the conserved phenylalanine or tryptophan, pointing to a likely read error. The DNA is omitted, as the CDR3 cannot be located on it reliably, and the CDR3 follows TCRdb's listing. J is TRBJ1-4 and V is TRBV5-6; TRBD1, as called in the table, went unchecked against the DNA. 14 amino acids form the CDR3, both terminal residues included. Germline loops: CDR1 SGHDT, CDR2 YYEEEE. The CDR3 sequence: CASSLEGRDSPLLV.

This chain connects TRBV29-1 to TRBJ2-5; D remains ambiguous. The CDR3 sequence is 13 residues long. Trimming shortened V by 5 bases and J by 5 bases, and 15 bases separated the two germline ends. Germline values: CDR1 SQVTM, CDR2 ANQGSEA. The DNA of the CDR3 is TGCAGCGTTTTGGTCTGGCAAACCGAGACCCAGTACTTC. It translates to CSVLVWQTETQYF.

The table lists this clone with a few counts. The chain links TRBV7-9 to TRBJ1-4, with TRBD1 as a possible D gene (6 bases). CDR1 and CDR2 (germline): SEHNR, FQNEAQ (reference sequence). CDR3 length equals 13 residues. V was clipped by 11 bases and J by 8 bases, with 18 bases between them. The DNA of the CDR3 is TGTGCCTCCCGAAGGGGGGAGTCGGAAAAACTGTTTTTT. It is translated as CASRRGESEKLFF.

The V and J genes are TRBV2 and TRBJ1-1; 8 bases are shared with TRBD1. Trimming at V came to 4 bases and at J to 4 bases, leaving 14 bases not matched to a gene. Germline CDR1 SNHLY, CDR2 FYNNEI. The CDR3 has 17 amino acids. As DNA, the CDR3 is TGTGCCAGCAGTGGTGGCAGGGGGCGCGTTTGGGGCACTGAAGCTTTCTTT. Translated, it gives CASSGGRGRVWGTEAFF.

This clone was observed a single time. The chain uses TRBV30 and TRBJ1-2, with D possibly matching TRBD1 (6 bases). This CDR3 comprises 14 residues. The V and J ends lost 1 base and 5 bases respectively, with 14 bases between them. The germline V gene encodes CDR1 GTSNPN and CDR2 SVGIG (reference sequence). DNA of the CDR3: TGTGCCTGGAGTGGACAGGCCCGAGATTATGGCTACACCTTC. It encodes CAWSGQARDYGYTF. Drawing the rest from reference TRBV30 and TRBJ1-2, the complete variable domain is SQTIHQWPATLVQPVGSPLSLECTVEGTSNPNLYWYRQAAGRGLQLLFYSVGIGQISSEVPQNLSASRPQDRQFILSSKKLLLSDSGFYLCAWSGQARDYGYTFGSGTRLTVV.

In this sample, this clone turned up a few times. The chain joins TRBV7-9 to TRBJ1-3; D remains unclear. V shed 4 bases and J shed 3 bases, with 4 bases lying between them. Germline V gives CDR1 SEHNR, CDR2 FQNEAQ (reference sequence). The CDR3 is 12 amino acids. Here the CDR3 reads CASSSYGNTIYF. The CDR3 bases are TGTGCCAGCAGCTCTTATGGAAACACCATATATTTT.

This chain uses TRBV18 with TRBJ1-6, with D maybe TRBD1 (5 bases). The CDR3 sequence is 11 residues long. The germline gives CDR1 KGHSH, CDR2 LQKENI. V lost 3 bases, J lost 17 bases, and 11 bases lay in between. The CDR3 nucleotides read TGTGCCAGCTCACCCGGGCGGGGGATCCACTTT. The encoded protein is CASSPGRGIHF.

This clone has only a few counts. This chain joins TRBV2 and TRBJ2-3, with D unclear. Germline V gene data show CDR1 as SNHLY and CDR2 as FYNNEI. This CDR3 is built from 11 residues. Trimming took off 2 bases at V and 15 bases at J, with 12 bases between the two ends. The DNA for the CDR3 is TGTGCCAGCAGTGAAACCCGTCGAGTATATTTT. The encoded protein is CASSETRRVYF.

The J gene is TRBJ1-1, the V gene TRBV30, with 9 bases lining up with TRBD1. The ends lost 2 bases at V and 10 bases at J; junction bases unmatched: 5. Germline assignment: CDR1 GTSNPN and CDR2 SVGIG (reference sequence). CDR3 length: 12 residues. The CDR3 DNA is TGTGCCTGGAGTCGGACAGGGGAGGTAGCTTTCTTT. It specifies CAWSRTGEVAFF.

The rearrangement uses TRBV30 and TRBJ1-5, with 9 bases matching TRBD1. CDR1 GTSNPN and CDR2 SVGIG come from the germline V gene (reference sequence). The CDR3 totals 14 residues. V dropped 2 bases and J dropped 6; count of bases not matched to a gene: 5. CDR3 sequence reads: CAWSFGQGSQPQHF. Here the CDR3 DNA reads TGTGCCTGGAGTTTCGGACAGGGGAGTCAGCCCCAGCATTTT.

This chain joins TRBV30 and TRBJ2-7; the match to TRBD1 covers 7 bases. The ends lost 1 base at V and 7 bases at J; junction bases unmatched: 7. The germline gives CDR1 GTSNPN, CDR2 SVGIG (reference sequence). This CDR3 has 13 amino acids. CDR3 protein: CAWSGRQGEEQYF. The CDR3 DNA is TGTGCCTGGAGTGGGAGACAGGGTGAGGAGCAGTACTTC.

This clone has a handful of counts. The chain recombines TRBV27 with TRBJ2-6; D not resolved. Germline V gene data show CDR1 as MNHEY and CDR2 as SMNVEV (reference sequence). The V and J ends lost 4 bases and 0 bases respectively, with 16 bases between them. The length of the CDR3 is 18 residues. The DNA for the CDR3 is TGTGCCAGCAGTTCCCCAGGCCAGATCAGCTCTGGGGCCAACGTCCTGACTTTC. Translated, it gives CASSSPGQISSGANVLTF. Together with reference TRBV27 and TRBJ2-6, the CDR3 gives the full variable domain: EAQVTQNPRYLITVTGKKLTVTCSQNMNHEYMSWYRQDPGLGLRQIYYSMNVEVTDKGDVPEGYKVSRKEKRNFPLILESPSPNQTSLYFCASSSPGQISSGANVLTFGAGSRLTVL.

The V call is TRBV27, the J call TRBJ1-2; 9 nucleotides align to TRBD1. V lost 2 bases and J lost 5; bases outside the gene matches: 9. Germline CDR1 reads MNHEY; CDR2 reads SMNVEV (reference sequence). The CDR3 is made up of 16 amino acids. In DNA form, the CDR3 reads TGTGCCAGCAGTTTAGCCCCGGGACAGGGAGAGTATGGCTACACCTTC. The encoded protein is CASSLAPGQGEYGYTF.

This clone was counted between two and nine times. This chain connects TRBV5-4 to TRBJ2-5, with D uncertain. V lost 2 bases to trimming and J lost 5 bases, with 7 bases between them. CDR3 length: 12 residues. Germline V CDR1 and CDR2: SGHNT, YYREEE (reference sequence). CDR3 sequence (DNA): TGTGCCAGCAGCTTTGATTTGGAGACCCAGTACTTC. It codes for CASSFDLETQYF.

DNA for the CDR3: TGTGCCAGCAGTGCCAACAGGGTACCTTACACTGAAGCTTTCTTT. It encodes CASSANRVPYTEAFF. The chain couples TRBV25-1 to TRBJ1-1, with D maybe TRBD1 (6 bases). CDR3 length: 15 residues. Germline V CDR1 and CDR2: MGHDK, SYGVNS. Trimming cost V 4 bases and J 3 bases, with 15 bases left between them.

This clone was detected only a few times. The J gene is TRBJ1-3, the V gene TRBV6-5; D call uncertain. This CDR3 has 15 residues. CDR1 and CDR2 from the germline V gene are MNHEY and SVGAGI. V dropped 9 bases and J dropped 0 bases, with 15 bases sitting between them. The CDR3 DNA reads TGTGCCAGTACTGAGGGAGGCTACTCTGGAAACACCATATATTTT. This sequence encodes CASTEGGYSGNTIYF.

Turning to this clone: In the same sample, other DNA sequences code for this CDR3. The chain uses TRBV2 and TRBJ2-2; D possibly corresponds to TRBD1 (5 bases). This CDR3 has 13 amino acids. V lost 1 base, J lost 7 bases, and 7 bases lay in between. CDR1 and CDR2 from the germline V gene are SNHLY and FYNNEI. The DNA of the CDR3 is TGTGCCAGCAGTGAAGGGACAAGCGGGGAGCTGTTTTTT. Its protein is CASSEGTSGELFF.

This clone occurred a few times. The chain couples TRBV7-9 to TRBJ1-6; 10 nucleotides agree with TRBD1. Germline assignment: CDR1 SEHNR and CDR2 FQNEAQ (reference sequence). V lost 5 bases and J lost 10; bases outside the gene matches: 11. The CDR3 has 16 amino acids. The CDR3 sequence is CASSPEAGQGWSPLHF. DNA of the CDR3: TGTGCCAGCAGCCCAGAGGCGGGACAGGGGTGGTCACCCCTCCACTTT.

The V call is TRBV30, the J call TRBJ2-5; 9 bases line up with TRBD1. The CDR3 covers 14 residues. Germline V gives CDR1 GTSNPN, CDR2 SVGIG (reference sequence). V dropped 4 bases and J dropped 5; count of bases not matched to a gene: 8. Here the CDR3 DNA reads TGTGCCTGGACCTACGACAGGGGGAGGGAGACCCAGTACTTC. As protein: CAWTYDRGRETQYF. The whole variable domain, filled in from reference TRBV30 and TRBJ2-5, reads SQTIHQWPATLVQPVGSPLSLECTVEGTSNPNLYWYRQAAGRGLQLLFYSVGIGQISSEVPQNLSASRPQDRQFILSSKKLLLSDSGFYLCAWTYDRGRETQYFGPGTRLLVL.

The chain uses TRBV2 and TRBJ2-5; either TRBD1 or TRBD2 may supply D (5 bases each). Trimming removed 4 bases at V and 5 bases at J, with 11 bases between. From germline, CDR1 is SNHLY and CDR2 FYNNEI. The CDR3 spans 13 residues. CDR3 bases: TGTGCCAGCAGTGGGGGGTCCCGGGAGACCCAGTACTTC. Its protein product is CASSGGSRETQYF. Based on the CDR3 plus reference TRBV2 and TRBJ2-5, the full variable domain is EPEVTQTPSHQVTQMGQEVILRCVPISNHLYFYWYRQILGQKVEFLVSFYNNEISEKSEIFDDQFSVERPDGSNFTLKIRSTKLEDSAMYFCASSGGSRETQYFGPGTRLLVL.

This chain uses TRBV7-9 with TRBJ1-4; D possibly corresponds to TRBD1 (5 bases). The germline CDR1 and CDR2 sequences are SEHNR and FQNEAQ (reference sequence). The V end lost 2 bases, the J end lost 0 bases, and 13 bases lay between the germline ends. This CDR3 has 17 amino acids. As DNA, the CDR3 is TGTGCCAGCAGCTTACAGGGCAACACACCAACTAATGAAAAACTGTTTTTT. Translation: CASSLQGNTPTNEKLFF. The complete variable domain, with remaining parts taken from reference TRBV7-9 and TRBJ1-4, reads DTGVSQNPRHKITKRGQNVTFRCDPISEHNRLYWYRQTLGQGPEFLTYFQNEAQLEKSRLLSDRFSAERPKGSFSTLEIQRTEQGDSAMYLCASSLQGNTPTNEKLFFGSGTQLSVL.

The rearrangement uses TRBV30 and TRBJ2-3, with D hard to call. Germline V CDR1 and CDR2: GTSNPN, SVGIG (reference sequence). Trimming stripped 7 bases from V and 4 bases from J, with 18 bases between. This CDR3 contains 14 residues. CDR3 residues: CASHGEDVADTQYF. The CDR3 nucleotides are TGTGCCTCCCATGGGGAAGACGTAGCAGATACGCAGTATTTT.

This chain links TRBV5-6 with TRBJ1-1; 7 nucleotides line up with TRBD1. This CDR3 has 15 residues. J gave up 4 bases and V 4 bases, and 10 bases lay outside the gene matches. CDR1 and CDR2 (germline): SGHDT, YYEEEE. CDR3 region: CASSGVQGFGTEAFF. In DNA, the CDR3 is TGTGCCAGCAGCGGAGTACAGGGGTTCGGCACTGAAGCTTTCTTT.

This chain uses TRBV7-3 with TRBJ1-1; weak D call: TRBD1 (5 bases). The CDR3 contains 15 residues. CDR1 is SGHTA, CDR2 FQGTGA, per germline. V was trimmed by 5 bases and J by 0 bases, leaving 13 bases between them. CDR3 sequence: CASSPSGLMNTEAFF. As DNA, the CDR3 is TGTGCCAGCAGCCCTTCAGGGTTGATGAACACTGAAGCTTTCTTT.

The chain is built from TRBV29-1 and TRBJ1-1; D is uncertain. The CDR3 covers 19 residues. Trimming left V 7 bases short and J 0 bases short, with 30 bases between. The germline gives CDR1 SQVTM, CDR2 ANQGSEA. CDR3 region: CSAAPGISDLLAMNTEAFF. CDR3 in DNA: TGCAGCGCCGCGCCCGGGATATCGGACTTATTGGCGATGAACACTGAAGCTTTCTTT.

The rearrangement links TRBV6-4 to TRBJ1-1; D gene ambiguous. This CDR3 has 14 residues. Deletions cut 0 bases from V and 4 bases from J, with 9 bases between. CDR1 is MRHNA, CDR2 SNTAGT, per germline. CDR3 bases: TGTGCCAGCAGTGACTCGATGGGAAGCACTGAAGCTTTCTTT. Translating it yields CASSDSMGSTEAFF.

V and J are TRBV5-6 and TRBJ2-1; D not resolved. This CDR3 contains 11 residues. The germline V gene has CDR1 SGHDT and CDR2 YYEEEE. V gave up 4 bases and J gave up 9 bases, with 8 bases separating them. This CDR3 reads CASSVDVEQFF. The CDR3 DNA reads TGTGCCAGCAGCGTTGATGTTGAGCAGTTCTTC.

Only a few counts were recorded for this clone. The chain employs TRBV6-1 and TRBJ2-7; TRBD1 aligns across 8 bases. V lost 6 bases to trimming and J lost 4 bases; unmatched junction nucleotides: 5. Germline values: CDR1 MNHNS, CDR2 SASEGT. The CDR3 is made up of 13 amino acids. CDR3 in DNA: TGTGCCAGCAGGTTGGGACAGGAGTACGAGCAGTACTTC. This encodes CASRLGQEYEQYF.

CDR3 DNA: TGTGCCAGCTCACTACGACAGGGGATCAGGGACACTGAAGCTTTCTTT. This codes for CASSLRQGIRDTEAFF. The chain joins TRBV18 to TRBJ1-1; 8 nucleotides align to TRBD1. The J segment lost 3 bases and the V segment lost 4 bases, leaving 10 bases of the junction unmatched. The CDR3 loop spans 16 amino acids. Germline values: CDR1 KGHSH, CDR2 LQKENI.

This clone appeared a few times. The CDR3 nucleotides read TGCGCCAGCAGGAGGGAGGCGGGGGCCTTATTTAACATTCAGTACTTC. This sequence encodes CASRREAGALFNIQYF. The gene calls are TRBV5-1 and TRBJ2-4; D might be TRBD2 (7 bases). The ends were cut back, 5 bases at V and 7 bases at J, with 22 bases in the middle. The V gene's germline CDR1 is SGHRS and CDR2 YFSETQ. The CDR3 extends over 16 amino acids. Supplemented by reference TRBV5-1 and TRBJ2-4, the full variable domain reads KAGVTQTPRYLIKTRGQQVTLSCSPISGHRSVSWYQQTPGQGLQFLFEYFSETQRNKGNFPGRFSGRQFSNSRSEMNVSTLELGDSALYLCASRREAGALFNIQYFGAGTRLSVL.